This is a list of T cell receptor beta chains from one sample in a study of tumor-infiltrating lymphocytes in localized non-small cell lung cancer. TCRdb's copy holds only in-frame clones and misses some; the assay was immunoSEQ multiplex PCR. In the table there are some 15,000 clones, 81% of which are singletons. Sequenced sample: lung tumor tissue. These receptor sequences come from a human donor with non-small cell lung cancer. Both conserved end residues are part of each CDR3. The D gene is left open where the match is weak. The size field is filled for only some rows; it gives once, few, many or a size class.

TRBJ2-6	NA	TRBV19	NA	CASMGPGANVLTF	TGTGCCAGTATGGGTCCTGGGGCCAACGTCCTGACTTTC
TRBJ2-2	TRBD2	TRBV9	NA	CASSVDRAGTIRTGELFF	TGTGCCAGCAGCGTAGATCGAGCGGGAACTATTAGGACCGGGGAGCTGTTTTTT
TRBJ2-7	NA	TRBV4-2	NA	CASSQAVGADTTYEQYF	TGTGCCAGCAGCCAAGCGGTTGGAGCGGACACAACCTACGAGCAGTACTTC
TRBJ1-3	TRBD1	TRBV5-6	NA	CASSLDDRGRGNTIYF	TGTGCCAGCAGCTTGGACGACAGGGGGCGAGGAAACACCATATATTTT
TRBJ2-7	NA	TRBV10-3	NA	CAIMGDGLDYEQYF	TGTGCCATCATGGGGGACGGGTTGGACTACGAGCAGTACTTC
TRBJ2-1	NA	TRBV7-9	once	CASSLAREEYEQFF	TGTGCCAGCAGCTTAGCCAGGGAGGAGTATGAGCAGTTCTTC
TRBJ2-7	NA	TRBV6-6	NA	CASSNRGGYEQYF	TGTGCCAGCAGTAACAGGGGGGGCTACGAGCAGTACTTC
TRBJ2-1	NA	TRBV6-4	few	CASSGGFGNEQFF	TGTGCCAGCAGCGGGGGATTTGGCAATGAGCAGTTCTTC
TRBJ2-5	NA	TRBV7-9	few	CASSLGVTLQETQYF	TGTGCCAGCAGCTTAGGCGTTACCTTGCAAGAGACCCAGTACTTC
TRBJ2-3	NA	TRBV4-3	NA	CASSQAHGTRQDTQYF	TGCGCCAGCAGCCAAGCCCACGGGACACGACAAGATACGCAGTATTTT
TRBJ2-5	TRBD2	TRBV9	NA	CASSVWEGLEETQYF	TGTGCCAGCAGCGTATGGGAGGGCCTCGAAGAGACCCAGTACTTC
TRBJ2-1	TRBD1	TRBV4-3	few	CASSQQQGDYNEQFF	TGCGCCAGCAGCCAGCAACAGGGGGACTACAATGAGCAGTTCTTC
TRBJ2-5	TRBD2	TRBV25-1	NA	CASSEWGGLETQYF	TGTGCCAGCAGTGAATGGGGAGGGTTGGAGACCCAGTACTTC
TRBJ2-1	TRBD2	TRBV7-9	NA	CASSFITSGRNEQFF	TGTGCCAGCAGCTTTATAACTAGCGGGAGGAATGAGCAGTTCTTC
TRBJ2-7	NA	TRBV9	few	CASSVGYKDEQYF	TGTGCCAGCAGCGTAGGTTATAAGGACGAGCAGTACTTC
TRBJ1-2	NA	TRBV6-1	NA	CASSQGPPNYGYTF	TGTGCCAGCAGCCAGGGGCCCCCTAACTATGGCTACACCTTC
TRBJ2-2	NA	TRBV5-5	NA	CASSLFPPGELFF	TGTGCCAGCAGCTTGTTTCCCCCCGGGGAGCTGTTTTTT
TRBJ1-4	NA	TRBV4-3	once	CASSQVGGGAEKLFF	TGCGCCAGCAGCCAAGTAGGGGGGGGAGCTGAAAAACTGTTTTTT
TRBJ2-5	NA	TRBV7-9	NA	CASSLGGGETQYF	TGTGCCAGCAGCTTAGGTGGGGGGGAGACCCAGTACTTC
TRBJ2-1	TRBD2	TRBV6-5	NA	CASSSHWREGYNEQFF	TGTGCCAGCAGTTCCCACTGGCGGGAGGGCTACAATGAGCAGTTCTTC
TRBJ2-2	NA	TRBV6-5	NA	CASSQSNTGELFF	TGTGCCAGTAGTCAGTCGAACACCGGGGAGCTGTTTTTT
TRBJ1-1	NA	TRBV7-9	NA	CASSLVLLNTEAFF	TGTGCCAGCAGCTTAGTACTCTTGAACACTGAAGCTTTCTTT
TRBJ1-2	TRBD1	TRBV15	few	CATSRDTQGSYGYTF	TGTGCCACCAGCAGAGATACACAGGGGAGCTATGGCTACACCTTC
TRBJ2-2	NA	TRBV4-2	NA	CASSPQEANTGELFF	TGTGCCAGCAGCCCCCAGGAAGCGAACACCGGGGAGCTGTTTTTT
TRBJ1-2	NA	TRBV7-9	NA	CASSFGGDGSYTF	TGTGCCAGCAGCTTCGGTGGGGACGGGAGCTACACCTTC
TRBJ1-2	TRBD1	TRBV7-6	NA	CASSLRVLGQGARDGYTF	TGTGCCAGCAGCTTAAGAGTGTTGGGACAGGGAGCGAGGGATGGCTACACCTTC
TRBJ1-2	NA	TRBV30	NA	CAWSVNYGYTF	TGTGCCTGGAGTGTAAACTATGGCTACACCTTC
TRBJ2-5	TRBD2	TRBV4-3	few	CASSPSGVDQETQYF	TGCGCCAGCAGCCCGAGCGGGGTAGATCAAGAGACCCAGTACTTC
TRBJ1-4	TRBD1	TRBV2	NA	CASVDRRTGGVWLFF	TGTGCCAGCGTAGATCGCCGGACAGGGGGAGTTTGGCTGTTTTTT
TRBJ2-6	NA	TRBV19	NA	CASSIQENSGANVLTF	TGTGCCAGTAGTATACAGGAGAACTCTGGGGCCAACGTCCTGACTTTC
TRBJ2-1	TRBD2	TRBV4-1	NA	CASSPPGLGRHNEQFF	TGCGCCAGCAGCCCCCCAGGACTAGGGCGTCACAATGAGCAGTTCTTC
TRBJ2-7	TRBD2	TRBV30	NA	CAWRTSGSRYEQYF	TGTGCCTGGAGGACTAGCGGGAGTAGGTACGAGCAGTACTTC
TRBJ1-2	NA	TRBV30	NA	CAWSIEGVYGYTF	TGTGCCTGGAGCATCGAGGGCGTCTATGGCTACACCTTC
TRBJ1-2	TRBD1	TRBV18	NA	CASSPQSPRMGTGFRSRDRGYTF	TGTGCCAGCTCACCCCAAAGCCCACGAATGGGGACAGGGTTTCGGTCAAGGGACCGTGGCTACACCTTC
TRBJ2-5	TRBD2	TRBV25-1	NA	CASSESGLARETQYF	TGTGCCAGCAGTGAATCCGGACTAGCAAGAGAGACCCAGTACTTC
TRBJ1-1	TRBD1	TRBV6-6	NA	CASSQGQHTEAFF	TGTGCCAGCAGCCAGGGACAGCACACTGAAGCTTTCTTT
TRBJ1-1	TRBD1	TRBV27	NA	CASSPQGAIEAFF	TGTGCCAGCAGCCCACAGGGGGCGATTGAAGCTTTCTTT
TRBJ1-2	NA	TRBV5-5	NA	CASSLTETNYGYTF	TGTGCCAGCAGTTTGACAGAAACTAACTATGGCTACACCTTC
TRBJ1-2	NA	TRBV28	NA	CASSFSFRNTNYGYTF	TGTGCCAGCAGTTTCAGTTTTCGAAATACCAACTATGGCTACACCTTC
TRBJ2-3	NA	TRBV19	NA	CASSSPLLSTDTQYF	TGTGCCAGTAGTTCCCCGCTCCTTAGCACAGATACGCAGTATTTT
TRBJ1-5	TRBD1	TRBV6-1	NA	CASSDIDRDQPQHF	TGTGCCAGCAGTGATATAGACAGGGATCAGCCCCAGCATTTT
TRBJ2-7	TRBD2	TRBV28	NA	CASRTSGTEQYF	TGTGCCAGCAGGACTAGCGGGACCGAGCAGTACTTC
TRBJ1-1	NA	TRBV19	NA	CASSMGRPNTEAFF	TGTGCCAGTAGTATGGGCAGACCTAACACTGAAGCTTTCTTT
TRBJ2-3	NA	TRBV29-1	NA	CSVEIGQPGDTQYF	TGCAGCGTTGAAATTGGGCAGCCGGGAGATACGCAGTATTTT
TRBJ1-1	NA	TRBV6-5	NA	CASSSTGPAEAFF	TGTGCCAGCAGTTCCACCGGGCCCGCTGAAGCTTTCTTT
TRBJ2-1	TRBD2	TRBV4-2	NA	CASSQDDSASGRAGGIWQFF	TGTGCCAGCAGCCAAGATGATAGCGCTAGCGGGAGGGCGGGGGGTATATGGCAGTTCTTC
TRBJ2-7	TRBD2	TRBV7-8	once	CASSPQGLAGTGEQYF	TGTGCCAGCAGCCCACAGGGGCTAGCGGGAACCGGCGAGCAGTACTTC
TRBJ1-2	TRBD1	TRBV5-1	NA	CASSQTPGQGSYTF	TGCGCCAGCAGCCAGACCCCGGGACAGGGTAGCTACACCTTC
TRBJ2-7	TRBD1	TRBV10-3	NA	CAISDFRDRLLYEQYF	TGTGCCATCAGTGACTTCCGGGACAGACTCCTCTACGAGCAGTACTTC
TRBJ2-7	NA	TRBV10-3	NA	CAISGAGNAKYEQYF	TGTGCCATCAGTGGAGCAGGGAACGCCAAATACGAGCAGTACTTC
TRBJ1-5	TRBD1	TRBV4-1	NA	CASSQVPMTGGVGNQPQHF	TGCGCCAGCAGCCAAGTTCCCATGACAGGGGGCGTGGGCAATCAGCCCCAGCATTTT
TRBJ2-7	NA	TRBV5-1	NA	CASSLPGPPYEQYF	TGCGCCAGCAGCTTGCCAGGGCCCCCCTACGAGCAGTACTTC
TRBJ1-3	NA	TRBV29-1	NA	CSVGTRELGNTIYF	TGCAGCGTCGGAACACGGGAGCTTGGAAACACCATATATTTT
TRBJ2-4	NA	TRBV5-4	NA	CASRDGVKNIQYF	TGTGCCAGCAGGGACGGGGTAAAAAACATTCAGTACTTC
TRBJ1-3	NA	TRBV2	NA	CAIMTGLSSGNTIYF	TGTGCCATCATGACAGGCCTGAGCTCTGGAAACACCATATATTTT
TRBJ2-7	NA	TRBV10-3	NA	CAISDEGRGSYEQYF	TGTGCCATCAGTGACGAGGGCAGGGGAAGCTACGAGCAGTACTTC
TRBJ1-1	NA	TRBV20-1	once	CSARAGGEAFF	TGCAGTGCTAGAGCCGGGGGTGAAGCTTTCTTT
TRBJ2-4	TRBD1	TRBV5-5	NA	CASSLTGQVLAKNIQYF	TGTGCCAGCAGCTTGACAGGACAGGTGCTAGCCAAAAACATTCAGTACTTC
TRBJ1-2	NA	TRBV5-1	NA	CASSLDEGLGGGYTF	TGCGCCAGCAGCTTGGATGAGGGCCTCGGGGGTGGCTACACCTTC
TRBJ1-1	TRBD1	TRBV6-5	NA	CASIPTGKGAEAFF	TGTGCCAGCATCCCGACAGGGAAGGGAGCTGAAGCTTTCTTT